This T cell receptor (beta chain) was recovered during a study of T-cell reconstitution after alpha-beta-depleted transplantation in children. This CDR3 is built from 16 residues. Germline V gene data show CDR1 as SGHAT and CDR2 as FQDESV (reference sequence). The V segment lost 5 bases and the J segment 4 bases; nucleotides outside the gene matches: 10. The TCRbeta library incorporated unique molecular identifiers. MiXCR was run by TCRdb on the PCR reads, yielding one entry per CDR3 protein. The sample includes about 92,000 distinct CDR3 sequences, 9.5% to 15% of them seen just once. The receptor's source is a human donor who donated a stem cell graft to a child with inherited bone marrow failure. The chain recombines TRBV11-1 with TRBJ1-4; TRBD1 agrees at 7 bases. Sequenced material: PBMCs from the stem cell graft donor, taken from the stem cell graft. The CDR3 bases are TGTGCCAGCAGCCCCCACACAGGGGCCTTTAATGAAAAACTGTTTTTT. It is translated as CASSPHTGAFNEKLFF.